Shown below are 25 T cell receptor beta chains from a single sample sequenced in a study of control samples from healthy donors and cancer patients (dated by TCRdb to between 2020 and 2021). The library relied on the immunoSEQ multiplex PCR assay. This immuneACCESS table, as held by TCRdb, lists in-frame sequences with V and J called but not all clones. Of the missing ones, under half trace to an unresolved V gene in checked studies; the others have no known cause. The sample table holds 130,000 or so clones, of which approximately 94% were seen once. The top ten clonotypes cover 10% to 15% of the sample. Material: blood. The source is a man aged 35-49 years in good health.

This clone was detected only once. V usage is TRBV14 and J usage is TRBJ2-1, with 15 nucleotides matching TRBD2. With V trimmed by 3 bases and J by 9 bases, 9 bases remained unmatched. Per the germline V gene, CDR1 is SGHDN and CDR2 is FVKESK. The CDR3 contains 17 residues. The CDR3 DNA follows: TGTGCCAGCAGCCAGTTAGGGACTAGCGGGGGGTTGAGTGAGCAGTTCTTC. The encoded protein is CASSQLGTSGGLSEQFF.

The CDR3 here is CASSPRSNSPLHF. The CDR3 DNA reads as TGTGCCAGCAGCCCGAGGTCCAATTCACCCCTCCACTTT. The V and J genes are TRBV5-6 and TRBJ1-6; no clear D gene. Deletions cut 4 bases from V and 7 bases from J, with 9 bases between. Germline V gene sequence: CDR1 SGHDT, CDR2 YYEEEE. This CDR3 is built from 13 residues. The full variable domain, rest sourced from reference TRBV5-6 and TRBJ1-6, is DAGVTQSPTHLIKTRGQQVTLRCSPKSGHDTVSWYQQALGQGPQFIFQYYEEEERQRGNFPDRFSGHQFPNYSSELNVNALLLGDSALYLCASSPRSNSPLHFGNGTRLTVT.

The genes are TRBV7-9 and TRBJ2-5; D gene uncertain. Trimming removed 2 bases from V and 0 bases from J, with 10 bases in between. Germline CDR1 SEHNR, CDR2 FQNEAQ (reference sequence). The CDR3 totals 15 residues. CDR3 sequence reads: CASSLWTRDQETQYF. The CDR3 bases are TGTGCCAGCAGCTTATGGACGAGAGACCAAGAGACCCAGTACTTC.

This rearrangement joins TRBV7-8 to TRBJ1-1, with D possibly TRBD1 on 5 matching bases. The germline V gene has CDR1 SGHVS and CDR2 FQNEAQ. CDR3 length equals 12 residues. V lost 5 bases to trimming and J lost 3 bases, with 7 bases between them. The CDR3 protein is CASSQGDTEAFF. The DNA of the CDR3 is TGTGCCAGCAGCCAAGGGGACACTGAAGCTTTCTTT.

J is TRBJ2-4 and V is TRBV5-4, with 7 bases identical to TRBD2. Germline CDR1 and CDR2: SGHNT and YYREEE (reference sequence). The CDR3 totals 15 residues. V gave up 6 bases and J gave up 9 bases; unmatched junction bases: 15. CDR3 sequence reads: CASTQGGRGMSIQYF. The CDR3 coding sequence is TGTGCCAGCACCCAGGGCGGGCGGGGGATGAGCATTCAGTACTTC.

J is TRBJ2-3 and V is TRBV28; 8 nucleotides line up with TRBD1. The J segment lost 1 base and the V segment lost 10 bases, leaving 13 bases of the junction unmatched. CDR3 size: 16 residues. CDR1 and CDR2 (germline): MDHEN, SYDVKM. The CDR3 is CATYPRLGQGTDTQYF. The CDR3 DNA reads TGTGCCACCTACCCTCGTTTGGGACAGGGCACAGATACGCAGTATTTT.

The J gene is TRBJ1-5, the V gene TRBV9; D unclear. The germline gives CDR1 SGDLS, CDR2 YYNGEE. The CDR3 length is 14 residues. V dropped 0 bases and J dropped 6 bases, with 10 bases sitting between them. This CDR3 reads CASSVAGVGQPQHF. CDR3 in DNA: TGTGCCAGCAGCGTAGCCGGGGTAGGTCAGCCCCAGCATTTT.

The chain's CDR3 is CASSQGWAGAGNQPQHF. CDR3 nucleotide sequence: TGCGCCAGCAGCCAAGGTTGGGCAGGGGCTGGCAATCAGCCCCAGCATTTT. The chain employs TRBV4-3 and TRBJ1-5; D perhaps matches TRBD1 (6 bases). Germline assignment: CDR1 LGHNA and CDR2 YSLEER. This CDR3 is 17 amino acids long. V was clipped by 1 base and J by 2 bases, with 15 bases between them.

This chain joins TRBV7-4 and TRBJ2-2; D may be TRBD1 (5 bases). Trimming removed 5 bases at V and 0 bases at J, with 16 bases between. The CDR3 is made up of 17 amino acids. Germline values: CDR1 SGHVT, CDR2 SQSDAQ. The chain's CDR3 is CASSPLPQDSNTGELFF. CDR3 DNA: TGTGCCAGCAGCCCCCTACCACAGGATTCGAACACCGGGGAGCTGTTTTTT. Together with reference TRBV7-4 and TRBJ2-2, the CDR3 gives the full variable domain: GAGVSQSPRYKVAKRGRDVALRCDSISGHVTLYWYRQTLGQGSEVLTYSQSDAQRDKSGRPSGRFSAERPERSVSTLKIQRTEQGDSAVYLCASSPLPQDSNTGELFFGEGSRLTVL.

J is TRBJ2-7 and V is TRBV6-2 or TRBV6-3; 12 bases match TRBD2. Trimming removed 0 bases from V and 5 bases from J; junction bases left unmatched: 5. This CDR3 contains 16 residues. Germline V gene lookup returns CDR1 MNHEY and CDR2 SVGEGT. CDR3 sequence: CASSYSSTSGGHEQYF. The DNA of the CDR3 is TGTGCCAGCAGTTACTCGTCGACTAGCGGGGGCCACGAGCAGTACTTC.

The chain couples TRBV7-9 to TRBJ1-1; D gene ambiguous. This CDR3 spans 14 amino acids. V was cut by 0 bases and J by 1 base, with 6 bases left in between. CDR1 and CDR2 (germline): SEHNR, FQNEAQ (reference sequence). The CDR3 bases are TGTGCCAGCAGCTTAGCTTCGGAGAACACTGAAGCTTTCTTT. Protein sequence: CASSLASENTEAFF.

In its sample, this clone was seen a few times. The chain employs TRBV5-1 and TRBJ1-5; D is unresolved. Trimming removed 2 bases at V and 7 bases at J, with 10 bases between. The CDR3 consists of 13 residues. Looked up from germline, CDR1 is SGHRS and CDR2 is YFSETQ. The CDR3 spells CASSLDGGQPQHF. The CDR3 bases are TGCGCCAGCAGCTTAGATGGCGGCCAGCCCCAGCATTTT.

The chain's CDR3 is CASTMGDRRNSPLHF. The CDR3 DNA follows: TGTGCCAGTACCATGGGGGACAGGAGAAATTCACCCCTCCACTTT. The chain employs TRBV19 and TRBJ1-6; TRBD1 matches at 8 bases. The CDR3 contains 15 residues. Germline CDR1 reads LNHDA; CDR2 reads SQIVND (reference sequence). J lost 7 bases, V lost 7 bases, and 9 bases had no gene match.

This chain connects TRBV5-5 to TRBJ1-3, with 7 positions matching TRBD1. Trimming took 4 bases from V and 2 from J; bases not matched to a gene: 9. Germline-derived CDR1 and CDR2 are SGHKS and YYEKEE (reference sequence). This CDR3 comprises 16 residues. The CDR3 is CASSLLTGWTGNTIYF. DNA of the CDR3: TGTGCCAGCAGCCTGCTGACAGGGTGGACTGGAAACACCATATATTTT.

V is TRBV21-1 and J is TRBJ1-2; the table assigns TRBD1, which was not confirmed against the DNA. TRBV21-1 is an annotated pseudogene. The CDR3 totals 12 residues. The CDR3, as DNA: TGTGCCAGCAGCAGGGGGCCTTATGGCTACACCTTC. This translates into CASSRGPYGYTF.

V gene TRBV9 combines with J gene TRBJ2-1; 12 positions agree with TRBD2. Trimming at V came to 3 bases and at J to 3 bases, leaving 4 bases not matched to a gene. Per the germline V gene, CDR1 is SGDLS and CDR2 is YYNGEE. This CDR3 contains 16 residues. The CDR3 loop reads CASSARLAGDYNEQFF. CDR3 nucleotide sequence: TGTGCCAGCAGCGCACGACTAGCGGGAGACTACAATGAGCAGTTCTTC.

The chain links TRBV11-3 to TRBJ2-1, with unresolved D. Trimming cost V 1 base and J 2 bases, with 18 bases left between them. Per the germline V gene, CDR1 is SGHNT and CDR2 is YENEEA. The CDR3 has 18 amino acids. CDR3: CASSLVWEERNTYNEQFF. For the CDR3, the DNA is TGTGCCAGCAGCTTAGTGTGGGAAGAGCGAAATACCTACAATGAGCAGTTCTTC.

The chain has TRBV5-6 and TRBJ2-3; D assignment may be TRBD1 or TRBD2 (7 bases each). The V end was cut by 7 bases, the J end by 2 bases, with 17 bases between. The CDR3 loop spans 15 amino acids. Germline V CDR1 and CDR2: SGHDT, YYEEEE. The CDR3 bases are TGTGCCAGCCTCGAAGCGGGACAGCCCACAGATACGCAGTATTTT. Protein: CASLEAGQPTDTQYF.

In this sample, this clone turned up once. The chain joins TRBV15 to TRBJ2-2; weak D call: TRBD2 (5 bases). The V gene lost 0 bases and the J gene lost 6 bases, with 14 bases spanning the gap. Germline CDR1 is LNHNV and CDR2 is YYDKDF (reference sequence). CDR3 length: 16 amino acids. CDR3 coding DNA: TGTGCCACCAGCAGAGATGACCCCGGGGTTGCCGGGGAGCTGTTTTTT. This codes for CATSRDDPGVAGELFF.

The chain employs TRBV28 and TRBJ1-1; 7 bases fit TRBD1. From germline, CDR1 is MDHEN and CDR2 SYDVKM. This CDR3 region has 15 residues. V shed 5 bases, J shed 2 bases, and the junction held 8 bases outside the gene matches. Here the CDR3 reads CASSATGRGNTEAFF. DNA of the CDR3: TGTGCCAGCAGTGCGACAGGGCGGGGAAACACTGAAGCTTTCTTT. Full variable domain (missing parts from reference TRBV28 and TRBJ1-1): DVKVTQSSRYLVKRTGEKVFLECVQDMDHENMFWYRQDPGLGLRLIYFSYDVKMKEKGDIPEGYSVSREKKERFSLILESASTNQTSMYLCASSATGRGNTEAFFGQGTRLTVV.

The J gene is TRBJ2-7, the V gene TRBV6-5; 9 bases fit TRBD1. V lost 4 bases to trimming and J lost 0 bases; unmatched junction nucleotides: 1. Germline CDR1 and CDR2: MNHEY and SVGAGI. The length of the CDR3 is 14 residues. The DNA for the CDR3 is TGTGCCAGCAGTTCGGGACAGGGCTCCTACGAGCAGTACTTC. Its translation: CASSSGQGSYEQYF.

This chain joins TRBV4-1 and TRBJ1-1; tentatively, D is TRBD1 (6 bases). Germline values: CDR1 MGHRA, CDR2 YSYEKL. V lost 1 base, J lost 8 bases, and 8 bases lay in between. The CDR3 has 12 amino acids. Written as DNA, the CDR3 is TGCGCCAGCAGCCAAGTGGGGACAGAAGCTTTCTTT. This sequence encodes CASSQVGTEAFF.

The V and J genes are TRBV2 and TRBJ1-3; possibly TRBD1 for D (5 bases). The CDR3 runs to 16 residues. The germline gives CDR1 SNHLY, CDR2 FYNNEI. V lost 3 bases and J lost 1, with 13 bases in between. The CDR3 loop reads CASSDSNGGSGNTIYF. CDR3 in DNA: TGTGCCAGCAGTGATTCAAATGGGGGGTCTGGAAACACCATATATTTT.

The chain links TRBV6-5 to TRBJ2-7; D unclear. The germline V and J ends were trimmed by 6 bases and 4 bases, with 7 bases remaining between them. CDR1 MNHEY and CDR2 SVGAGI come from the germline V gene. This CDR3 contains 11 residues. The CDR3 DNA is TGTGCCAGCAGGGCAGCTTACGAGCAGTACTTC. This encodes CASRAAYEQYF.

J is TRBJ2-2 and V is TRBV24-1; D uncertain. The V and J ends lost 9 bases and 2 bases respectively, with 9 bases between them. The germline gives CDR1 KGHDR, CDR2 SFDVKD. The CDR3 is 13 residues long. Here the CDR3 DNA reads TGTGCCACCGTGGACCTCAACACCGGGGAGCTGTTTTTT. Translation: CATVDLNTGELFF.